This T cell receptor (beta chain) originates from a study of T cells in Graves' hyperthyroidism and ophthalmopathy. General observations from the study: Ophthalmopathy stood apart from stable hyperthyroidism in a 13 V-J model. Among clonotypes expanded in thyroid above 0.001, most were also found in blood.

Fresh peripheral blood, about 9.6 ml, yielded the PBMCs. Amplification yielded TCR beta CDR3 regions, with RNA transcripts as the source. During a first-round RT-PCR of the TCR CDR3, the HTBI primer set was used. TCRdb re-called the multiplex PCR reads with MiXCR, one entry per CDR3 protein. The data show 380,000 or so distinct CDR3 sequences, with approximately 20% seen just once and about 3.7% held by the top ten. The V gene end was trimmed by 7 bases and the J gene end by 6 bases; junction bases not matched to a gene: 11. This CDR3 has 14 amino acids. Per the germline V gene, CDR1 is MNHEY and CDR2 is SVGEGT. Turning to this clonotype: Its antigen is unknown. This may be a read error, as it is one base from a much larger clone.

The sequenced material came from blood. The gene calls are TRBV6-2 or TRBV6-3 and TRBJ1-1; 7 bases are shared with TRBD1. This sequence was found in a woman younger than 35 with Graves' hyperthyroidism. The CDR3 DNA reads TGTGCCAGCACCAAAGGGCAGACAGGGTCTGAAGCTTTCTTT. This encodes CASTKGQTGSEAFF.